This record concerns one TCR beta chain sequence. Its antigen is unknown. The data were obtained in a study of shared clonotypes between healthy human individuals. Study results and caveats: Against clonotypes common to all four donors, non-shared ones had lower generation probabilities.

TCRdb's copy holds only in-frame clones and misses some; the assay was immunoSEQ multiplex PCR. The sample comprises over 950,000 clones, 60% to 80% of which are singletons, and more than 0.85% rests with the top ten. Trimming stripped 1 base from V and 4 bases from J, with 7 bases between. This CDR3 is 13 amino acids long. From germline, CDR1 is SEHNR and CDR2 FQNEAQ (reference sequence). Source material: memory CD4+ T cells from PBMCs. The sample's subset: CD45RA-negative fraction. This sequence was found in a man younger than 35 in good health. Some clones in this sample may be carry-over from other donors' samples. V and J are TRBV7-9 and TRBJ1-2, with D unclear. The CDR3 spells CASSLERAYGYTF. CDR3 sequence (DNA): TGTGCCAGCAGCTTAGAACGGGCCTATGGCTACACCTTC.